These 23 T cell receptor beta chains came from one sample sequenced in a study of T cell responses to AZD1222 COVID-19 vaccine listed by TCRdb under 2021. The library was built by means of the immunoSEQ multiplex PCR assay. Not all clones reach the TCRdb copy of this immuneACCESS table, which keeps in-frame sequences only. Checked studies attribute under half of the gap to unresolved V genes and leave the rest unexplained. The sample profile shows about 140,000 clones; about 90% of them were found once. 9.3% of the sample is held by the ten biggest clonotypes. Explained via the paper, the time point label denotes: about 28 days (+/-7) after the second vaccine dose. The source material was peripheral blood, sampled 28 days after the second AZD1222 dose. The receptors come from an adult who received the AZD1222 COVID-19 vaccine.

This rearrangement joins TRBV28 to TRBJ1-2, with 8 bases identical to TRBD1. Trimming removed 3 bases from V and 6 bases from J; junction bases left unmatched: 9. Germline V gene data show CDR1 as MDHEN and CDR2 as SYDVKM. This CDR3 region has 15 residues. CDR3 residues: CASSLLVRGRDGYTF. CDR3 bases: TGTGCCAGCAGTTTGCTTGTCAGGGGGCGTGATGGCTACACCTTC.

The rearrangement uses TRBV10-3 and TRBJ2-2; TRBD2 matches at 7 bases. J gave up 7 bases and V 11 bases, and 13 bases lay outside the gene matches. The CDR3 consists of 14 residues. Germline CDR1 is ENHRY and CDR2 is SYGVKD. CDR3 coding DNA: TGTGCCGCCACGGGTGCTAGCGGCCACGGGGAGCTGTTTTTT. Translated: CAATGASGHGELFF.

This rearrangement joins TRBV5-5 to TRBJ2-7; 8 bases are shared with TRBD1. This CDR3 is 14 amino acids long. Germline CDR1 and CDR2: SGHKS and YYEKEE (reference sequence). With V trimmed by 4 bases and J by 2 bases, 5 bases remained unmatched. Here the CDR3 DNA reads TGTGCCAGCAGCAGGGGACAGGTAACCTACGAGCAGTACTTC. The encoded protein is CASSRGQVTYEQYF.

CDR3 nucleotide sequence: TGTGCCAGCAGTGGACAGGGTAGCAATCAGCCCCAGCATTTT. Translating gives CASSGQGSNQPQHF. This rearrangement joins TRBV2 to TRBJ1-5, with 7 bases lining up with TRBD1. This CDR3 is 14 amino acids long. With 4 bases clipped from V and 0 bases from J, the junction kept 0 bases outside the gene matches. Germline V CDR1 and CDR2: SNHLY, FYNNEI.

There are a few counts of this clone. The chain combines TRBV6-6 with TRBJ2-5, with 9 bases aligning to TRBD2. V was clipped by 5 bases and J by 5 bases; unmatched bases: 9. The CDR3 totals 15 residues. Germline V gene sequence: CDR1 MNHNY, CDR2 SVGAGI (reference sequence). For the CDR3, the DNA is TGTGCCAGCAGTCGTTTAGCGGGAGTAGGGGAGACCCAGTACTTC. Amino acids: CASSRLAGVGETQYF.

The chain links TRBV18 to TRBJ1-3; D unresolved. The V end lost 5 bases, the J end lost 0 bases, and 11 bases lay between the germline ends. CDR1 and CDR2 (germline): KGHSH, LQKENI. The CDR3 spans 15 residues. The CDR3 DNA is TGTGCCAGCTCATCTACGGAAAGCTCTGGAAACACCATATATTTT. Protein product: CASSSTESSGNTIYF.

The rearrangement uses TRBV4-3 and TRBJ1-1, with D possibly matching TRBD1 (6 bases). Germline loops: CDR1 LGHNA, CDR2 YSLEER. V was trimmed by 0 bases and J by 7 bases, leaving 18 bases between them. This CDR3 is 16 amino acids long. CDR3 loop: CASSQDLTGDYNEAFF. The DNA of the CDR3 is TGCGCCAGCAGCCAAGATCTGACAGGAGATTATAATGAAGCTTTCTTT.

V and J are TRBV24-1 and TRBJ2-3; D is tentatively TRBD1 or TRBD2 (7 bases each). Trimming shortened V by 4 bases and J by 5 bases, and 18 bases separated the two germline ends. Germline loops: CDR1 KGHDR, CDR2 SFDVKD. CDR3 length equals 16 residues. CDR3 sequence (DNA): TGTGCCACCAGTGACCCAGGGGGGACTAAGGGAGATACGCAGTATTTT. Protein: CATSDPGGTKGDTQYF.

This clone came up once. CDR3 loop: CASSSGLRAYEQYV. The DNA of the CDR3 is TGTGCCAGCAGTTCTGGGCTGAGAGCCTACGAGCAGTACGTC. The rearrangement links TRBV28 to TRBJ2-7; D is unresolved. This CDR3 comprises 14 residues. CDR1 MDHEN and CDR2 SYDVKM come from the germline V gene. The V gene lost 4 bases and the J gene lost 2 bases, with 12 bases spanning the gap.

This clone has a single count. V usage is TRBV12-3 or TRBV12-4 and J usage is TRBJ2-7; tentatively, D is TRBD2 (6 bases). V lost 6 bases, J lost 3 bases, and 9 bases lay in between. The CDR3 runs to 12 residues. CDR3 in amino acids: CASSRSGYEQYF. CDR3 in DNA: TGTGCCAGCAGCCGTAGCGGCTACGAGCAGTACTTC.

J is TRBJ1-1 and V is TRBV27; 10 bases are a match to TRBD1. The germline gives CDR1 MNHEY, CDR2 SMNVEV (reference sequence). The CDR3 runs 14 residues. After removal of 10 bases from V and 0 bases from J, the junction contained 5 bases not matched to a gene. The CDR3 nucleotides read TGTGCCATCCGGACAGGGGGACTGAACACTGAAGCTTTCTTT. This encodes CAIRTGGLNTEAFF.

The chain has TRBV9 and TRBJ1-1, with D unresolved. Germline V gene sequence: CDR1 SGDLS, CDR2 YYNGEE. CDR3 length: 12 residues. The germline V and J ends were trimmed by 3 bases and 4 bases, with 7 bases remaining between them. The CDR3: CASSARSTEAFF. The CDR3 coding sequence is TGTGCCAGCAGCGCTAGGAGCACTGAAGCTTTCTTT.

The V and J genes are TRBV28 and TRBJ2-4; a possible D gene is TRBD2 (5 bases). The length of the CDR3 is 15 residues. Germline assignment: CDR1 MDHEN and CDR2 SYDVKM. V lost 6 bases, J lost 8 bases, and 20 bases lay in between. The CDR3 is CASSPEGPMGYIQYF. The CDR3 DNA reads TGTGCCAGCAGCCCCGAGGGCCCTATGGGTTACATTCAGTACTTC.

The chain employs TRBV7-6 and TRBJ2-3, with D unclear. Trimming left V 1 base short and J 1 base short, with 9 bases between. The germline V gene encodes CDR1 SGHVS and CDR2 FNYEAQ. CDR3 size: 15 residues. The CDR3 bases are TGTGCCAGCAGCTTAGGATCGGGTCGCACAGATACGCAGTATTTT. Translation gives CASSLGSGRTDTQYF.

V usage is TRBV30 and J usage is TRBJ1-6; TRBD1 aligns across 7 bases. The CDR3 has 13 amino acids. CDR1 is GTSNPN, CDR2 SVGIG, per germline (reference sequence). V gave up 8 bases and J gave up 7 bases; unmatched junction bases: 8. The CDR3 here is CAAQEQGNSPLHF. The CDR3 bases are TGTGCCGCTCAGGAACAGGGGAATTCACCCCTCCACTTT.

The CDR3 DNA reads TGTGCCAGCAGCCCCGCCCCGGGTGATCAGCCCCAGCATTTT. It codes for CASSPAPGDQPQHF. V is TRBV6-4 and J is TRBJ1-5, with D unclear. Germline V gene data show CDR1 as MRHNA and CDR2 as SNTAGT. Deletions cut 6 bases from V and 5 bases from J, with 14 bases between. The CDR3 contains 14 residues.

The V gene is TRBV6-5, the J gene TRBJ2-7; D is uncertain. This CDR3 contains 14 residues. Germline V lookup: CDR1 MNHEY, CDR2 SVGAGI. The V end was cut by 4 bases, the J end by 1 base, with 11 bases between. The CDR3 here is CASSSLSTSYEQYV. The DNA for the CDR3 is TGTGCCAGCAGTTCTCTCTCAACATCCTACGAGCAGTACGTC.

The V call is TRBV7-9, the J call TRBJ1-1, with 8 nucleotides matching TRBD1. Germline V lookup: CDR1 SEHNR, CDR2 FQNEAQ (reference sequence). V dropped 5 bases and J dropped 6; count of bases not matched to a gene: 2. The CDR3 is made up of 12 amino acids. DNA for the CDR3: TGTGCCAGCAGCGGACAGGGTCCTGAAGCTTTCTTT. Encoded protein: CASSGQGPEAFF. Full variable domain (remainder filled in from reference TRBV7-9 and TRBJ1-1): DTGVSQNPRHKITKRGQNVTFRCDPISEHNRLYWYRQTLGQGPEFLTYFQNEAQLEKSRLLSDRFSAERPKGSFSTLEIQRTEQGDSAMYLCASSGQGPEAFFGQGTRLTVV.

The chain uses TRBV7-8 and TRBJ2-7; 9 bases align to TRBD2. J was trimmed by 3 bases and V by 8 bases; bases with no gene match: 11. The CDR3 runs 15 residues. CDR1 is SGHVS and CDR2 is FQNEAQ in the germline V gene. The CDR3 DNA is TGTGCCAGCTCCTCAAATGGCGGGAGGGTCTACGAGCAGTACTTC. Amino acids: CASSSNGGRVYEQYF.

This chain joins TRBV24-1 and TRBJ1-1, with a possible D match to TRBD1 (6 bases). Per the germline V gene, CDR1 is KGHDR and CDR2 is SFDVKD. The germline V and J ends were trimmed by 6 bases and 1 base, with 8 bases remaining between them. This CDR3 region has 13 residues. CDR3: CATSRGRNTEAFF. DNA of the CDR3: TGTGCCACCAGTAGGGGGAGGAACACTGAAGCTTTCTTT.

This clone showed up just a few times. Because the CDR3's place on the DNA is in doubt, the DNA is left out and the CDR3 is given as listed by TCRdb. The V call is TRBV7-3, the J call TRBJ1-1. Germline V lookup: CDR1 SGHTA, CDR2 FQGTGA. The length of the CDR3 is 15 amino acids, counting both ends. CDR3 region: CASSFGPGRSTEAFF.

The chain's CDR3 is CASTMSQGSYEQYF. The CDR3 DNA reads TGTGCCAGCACCATGAGTCAGGGCTCCTACGAGCAGTACTTC. The J gene is TRBJ2-7, the V gene TRBV5-5; D may be TRBD1 (5 bases). The CDR3 sequence is 14 residues long. The ends were cut back, 6 bases at V and 0 bases at J, with 13 bases in the middle. Germline CDR1 is SGHKS and CDR2 is YYEKEE (reference sequence).

In this sample, this clone turned up a few times. The J gene is TRBJ2-7, the V gene TRBV7-9; unclear D gene. V gave up 4 bases and J gave up 7 bases, with 8 bases separating them. CDR3 length: 11 residues. CDR1 is SEHNR and CDR2 is FQNEAQ in the germline V gene (reference sequence). The CDR3 bases are TGTGCCAGCAGCTCGCCGAGGGAGCAGTACTTC. It translates to CASSSPREQYF.